This is a list of T cell receptor beta chains from one sample in a study of T cells in tuberculosis. This table comes from immunoSEQ multiplex PCR, and its TCRdb copy is limited to in-frame clones, with some not included. The data hold about 22,000 clones, with approximately 85% observed a single time. The specimen was PBMCs, collected at tuberculosis diagnosis. These TCRs come from an adult with tuberculosis. Both conserved end residues are part of each CDR3. The D gene is left open where the match is weak. Clone size is given for some rows only: seen once, a few or many times, or a class if the clone is expanded.

J gene: TRBJ1-2; clone size: .; V gene: TRBV30; D gene: TRBD1; CDR3 protein: CAWSPGQDYGYTF; CDR3 DNA: TGTGCCTGGAGTCCAGGACAGGATTATGGCTACACCTTC
J gene: TRBJ1-2; clone size: .; V gene: TRBV28; D gene: .; CDR3 protein: CASSLTGVYGYTF; CDR3 DNA: TGTGCCAGCAGCCTAACAGGAGTCTATGGCTACACCTTC
J gene: TRBJ2-1; clone size: .; V gene: TRBV6-1; D gene: TRBD2; CDR3 protein: CASSFGRAAGYEQFF; CDR3 DNA: TGTGCCAGCAGCTTTGGGAGGGCTGCCGGTTATGAGCAGTTCTTC
J gene: TRBJ2-1; clone size: .; V gene: TRBV4-1; D gene: .; CDR3 protein: CASTTLGAANEQFF; CDR3 DNA: TGCGCCAGCACCACCCTAGGAGCGGCCAATGAGCAGTTCTTC
J gene: TRBJ1-2; clone size: .; V gene: TRBV6-5; D gene: .; CDR3 protein: CASRWGEDYGYTF; CDR3 DNA: TGTGCCAGCAGGTGGGGGGAGGACTATGGCTACACCTTC
J gene: TRBJ1-1; clone size: .; V gene: TRBV5-1; D gene: .; CDR3 protein: CASSLARGNTEAFF; CDR3 DNA: TGCGCCAGCAGCTTGGCCCGGGGGAACACTGAAGCTTTCTTT
J gene: TRBJ2-1; clone size: .; V gene: TRBV7-8; D gene: TRBD2; CDR3 protein: CASSLASGGPGPLHYNEQFF; CDR3 DNA: TGTGCCAGCAGCTTAGCTAGCGGGGGGCCTGGCCCTTTACACTACAATGAGCAGTTCTTC
J gene: TRBJ2-7; clone size: .; V gene: TRBV5-1; D gene: .; CDR3 protein: CASSLQVQGEQYF; CDR3 DNA: TGCGCCAGCAGCTTGCAGGTTCAAGGAGAGCAGTACTTC
J gene: TRBJ2-2; clone size: .; V gene: TRBV30; D gene: TRBD1; CDR3 protein: CAWTPGTGGPGELFF; CDR3 DNA: TGTGCCTGGACGCCCGGGACAGGGGGTCCCGGGGAGCTGTTTTTT
J gene: TRBJ1-2; clone size: few; V gene: TRBV6-5; D gene: .; CDR3 protein: CASSPLGGDYGYTF; CDR3 DNA: TGTGCCAGCAGTCCCCTCGGAGGTGACTATGGCTACACCTTC
J gene: TRBJ1-2; clone size: .; V gene: TRBV6-5; D gene: TRBD1; CDR3 protein: CASKYTGGSVYGYTF; CDR3 DNA: TGTGCCAGCAAGTATACAGGGGGCAGCGTCTATGGCTACACCTTC
J gene: TRBJ2-5; clone size: .; V gene: TRBV4-1; D gene: TRBD2; CDR3 protein: CASSQVEVAGGQETQYF; CDR3 DNA: TGCGCCAGCAGCCAAGTCGAGGTAGCGGGAGGGCAAGAGACCCAGTACTTC
J gene: TRBJ2-7; clone size: once; V gene: TRBV5-6; D gene: .; CDR3 protein: CASSSYFTPYEQYF; CDR3 DNA: TGTGCCAGCAGCTCTTACTTTACCCCCTACGAGCAGTACTTC
J gene: TRBJ1-1; clone size: .; V gene: TRBV7-2; D gene: TRBD1; CDR3 protein: CASSPPIPLRDRGAEAFF; CDR3 DNA: TGTGCCAGCAGCCCACCCATACCCCTCAGAGACAGGGGGGCTGAAGCTTTCTTT
J gene: TRBJ1-5; clone size: .; V gene: TRBV27; D gene: TRBD1; CDR3 protein: CASSFGDRGNQPQHF; CDR3 DNA: TGTGCCAGCAGTTTCGGAGACAGGGGAAATCAGCCCCAGCATTTT
J gene: TRBJ1-4; clone size: .; V gene: TRBV28; D gene: .; CDR3 protein: CASRTTSSEKLFF; CDR3 DNA: TGTGCCAGCCGAACTACCTCGAGCGAAAAACTGTTTTTT
J gene: TRBJ2-7; clone size: .; V gene: TRBV4-3; D gene: .; CDR3 protein: CASSPGEEIYEQYF; CDR3 DNA: TGCGCCAGCAGCCCAGGGGAAGAGATCTACGAGCAGTACTTC
J gene: TRBJ1-5; clone size: once; V gene: TRBV5-1; D gene: .; CDR3 protein: CASSPDSSNQPQHF; CDR3 DNA: TGCGCCAGCAGCCCAGACAGTAGCAATCAGCCCCAGCATTTT
J gene: TRBJ2-1; clone size: .; V gene: TRBV4-1; D gene: .; CDR3 protein: CASSQETGDSYNEQFF; CDR3 DNA: TGCGCCAGCAGCCAAGAGACGGGAGACTCCTACAATGAGCAGTTCTTC
J gene: TRBJ1-4; clone size: .; V gene: TRBV6-1; D gene: TRBD1; CDR3 protein: CASSVTGGGEKLFF; CDR3 DNA: TGTGCCAGCAGTGTAACAGGGGGGGGTGAAAAACTGTTTTTT